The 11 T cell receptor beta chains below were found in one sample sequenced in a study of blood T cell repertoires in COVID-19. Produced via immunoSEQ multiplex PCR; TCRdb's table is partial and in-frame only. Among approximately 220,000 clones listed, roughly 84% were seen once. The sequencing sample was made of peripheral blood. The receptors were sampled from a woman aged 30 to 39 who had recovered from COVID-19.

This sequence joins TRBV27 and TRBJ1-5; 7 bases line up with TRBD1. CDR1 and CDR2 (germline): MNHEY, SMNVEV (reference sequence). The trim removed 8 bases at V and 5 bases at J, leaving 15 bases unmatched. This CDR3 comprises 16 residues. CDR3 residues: CASSRGQGRWDQPQHF. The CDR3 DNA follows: TGTGCCAGCTCTAGGGGGCAGGGGCGTTGGGATCAGCCCCAGCATTTT.

The CDR3 DNA reads TGCAGCGCCCGATCCAGCGGGGAGCTGTTTTTT. Translated, it gives CSARSSGELFF. The chain couples TRBV29-1 to TRBJ2-2; D uncertain. Trimming shortened V by 7 bases and J by 7 bases, and 10 bases separated the two germline ends. This CDR3 has 11 residues. CDR1 is SQVTM and CDR2 is ANQGSEA in the germline V gene.

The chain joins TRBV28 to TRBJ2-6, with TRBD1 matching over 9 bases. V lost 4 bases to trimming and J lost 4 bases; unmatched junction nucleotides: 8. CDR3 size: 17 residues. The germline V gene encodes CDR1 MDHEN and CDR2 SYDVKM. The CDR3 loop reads CASSSPGQGHGANVLTF. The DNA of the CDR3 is TGTGCCAGCAGTTCCCCGGGACAGGGACACGGGGCCAACGTCCTGACTTTC. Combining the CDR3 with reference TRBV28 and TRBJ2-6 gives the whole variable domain DVKVTQSSRYLVKRTGEKVFLECVQDMDHENMFWYRQDPGLGLRLIYFSYDVKMKEKGDIPEGYSVSREKKERFSLILESASTNQTSMYLCASSSPGQGHGANVLTFGAGSRLTVL.

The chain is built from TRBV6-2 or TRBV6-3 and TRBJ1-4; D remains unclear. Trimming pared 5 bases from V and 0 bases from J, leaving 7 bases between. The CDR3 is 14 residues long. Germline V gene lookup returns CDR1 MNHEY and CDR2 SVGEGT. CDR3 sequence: CASSPSATNEKLFF. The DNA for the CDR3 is TGTGCCAGCAGTCCGAGTGCAACTAATGAAAAACTGTTTTTT.

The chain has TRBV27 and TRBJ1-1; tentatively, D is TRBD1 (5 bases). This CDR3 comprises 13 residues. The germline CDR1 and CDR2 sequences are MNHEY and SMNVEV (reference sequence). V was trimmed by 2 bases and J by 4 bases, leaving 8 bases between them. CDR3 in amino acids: CASSLGRGTEAFF. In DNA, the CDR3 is TGTGCCAGCAGTTTAGGGAGGGGCACTGAAGCTTTCTTT.

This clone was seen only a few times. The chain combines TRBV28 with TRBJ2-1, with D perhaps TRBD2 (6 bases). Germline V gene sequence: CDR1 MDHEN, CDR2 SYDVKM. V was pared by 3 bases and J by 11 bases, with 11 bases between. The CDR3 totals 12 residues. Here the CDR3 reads CASSLRGDKQFF. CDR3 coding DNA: TGTGCCAGCAGTTTGCGCGGGGATAAGCAGTTCTTC.

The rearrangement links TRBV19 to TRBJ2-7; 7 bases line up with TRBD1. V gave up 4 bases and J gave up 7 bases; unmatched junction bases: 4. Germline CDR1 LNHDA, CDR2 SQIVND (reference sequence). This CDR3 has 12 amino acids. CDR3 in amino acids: CASSTHRGEQYF. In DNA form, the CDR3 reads TGTGCCAGTAGTACACACAGGGGAGAGCAGTACTTC.

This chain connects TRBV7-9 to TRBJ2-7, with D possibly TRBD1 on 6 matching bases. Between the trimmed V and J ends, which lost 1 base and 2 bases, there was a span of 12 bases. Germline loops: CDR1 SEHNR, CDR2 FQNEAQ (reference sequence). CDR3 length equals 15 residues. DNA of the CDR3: TGTGCCAGCAGCTTAGTAGGGACACTTACCTACGAGCAGTACTTC. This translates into CASSLVGTLTYEQYF.

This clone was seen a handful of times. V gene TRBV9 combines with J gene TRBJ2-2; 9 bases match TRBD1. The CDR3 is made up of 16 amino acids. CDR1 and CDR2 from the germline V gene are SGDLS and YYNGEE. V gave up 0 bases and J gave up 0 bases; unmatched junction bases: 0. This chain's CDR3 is CASSVGTGANTGELFF. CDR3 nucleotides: TGTGCCAGCAGCGTAGGGACAGGGGCGAACACCGGGGAGCTGTTTTTT.

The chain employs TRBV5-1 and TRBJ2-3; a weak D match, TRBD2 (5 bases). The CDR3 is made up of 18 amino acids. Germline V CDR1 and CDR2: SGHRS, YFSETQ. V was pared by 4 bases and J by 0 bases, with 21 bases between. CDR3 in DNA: TGCGCCAGCAGCCCGACGCTAATAGGACTCCCCAGCACAGATACGCAGTATTTT. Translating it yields CASSPTLIGLPSTDTQYF.

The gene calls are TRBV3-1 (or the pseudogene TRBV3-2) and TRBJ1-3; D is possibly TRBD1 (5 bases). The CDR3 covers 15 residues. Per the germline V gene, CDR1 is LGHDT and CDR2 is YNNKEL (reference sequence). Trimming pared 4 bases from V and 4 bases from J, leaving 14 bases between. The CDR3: CASSLDAGSGNTIYF. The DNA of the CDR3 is TGTGCCAGCAGCCTCGACGCAGGGTCGGGAAACACCATATATTTT.